This T cell receptor beta chain was captured by sequencing in a study of blood T cells in healthy people across ages. CDR1 and CDR2 from the germline V gene are DFQATT and SNEGSKA (reference sequence). CDR3 length: 16 amino acids. V dropped 6 bases and J dropped 8; count of bases not matched to a gene: 17. Donors ranged from roughly 6 to 100 years old and were healthy Caucasians in Russia. Findings and limits, study-wide: Age brought a roughly linear fall in TCR beta diversity measured per million T cells.

The authors ran a second PCR of about 6 to 11 cycles using a sample-barcoded 5' primer and a J-beta primer mix. Template switching added a 12-random-nucleotide identifier to every cDNA molecule. Each sample provided no less than 3 million CDR3-containing paired-end reads. TCRdb re-analysed the 5' RACE reads in MiXCR, keeping a single row per CDR3 protein. In the table there are more than 1,400,000 distinct CDR3 sequences, around 39% of which are singletons. In its sample, this clonotype was seen many times. Its antigen remains unidentified. Sequenced: blood. The gene calls are TRBV20-1 and TRBJ2-1; 9 bases are a match to TRBD2. The origin of this receptor is a woman between 18 and 30 years old in good health. The CDR3 region has the DNA TGCAGTGCCGCCCCCCTAGCGGGATTTACGGGCGATGAGCAGTTCTTC. It yields the protein CSAAPLAGFTGDEQFF.